One sample yielded the 27 T cell receptor beta chains listed below, sequenced in a study of radiation and T cells in renal cell carcinoma. Libraries were prepared by immunoSEQ multiplex PCR; TCRdb keeps only in-frame clonotypes and omits some of them. The table includes over 120,000 clones, about 88% detected once. This sample's time point: blood 4 weeks post-SBRT, at nephrectomy. Described treatment: 15 Gy SBRT to primary tumor, nephrectomy 4 weeks later. This sample comprised blood, obtained from a patient whose treatment included radiotherapy and nephrectomy. The receptors come from a woman between 50 and 59 years old with renal cell carcinoma.

The CDR3 nucleotides are TGTGCCAGCACCGGTGGGACTAGCGGGGGAGATACGCAGTATTTT. It specifies CASTGGTSGGDTQYF. The chain uses TRBV28 and TRBJ2-3; 14 bases fit TRBD2. The CDR3 contains 15 residues. Unmatched junction bases numbered 5, after V lost 7 bases and J lost 5 bases. CDR1 and CDR2 (germline): MDHEN, SYDVKM.

This CDR3 reads CASSLAGRRYEQYF. The DNA of the CDR3 is TGCGCCAGCAGCTTGGCCGGACGCCGCTACGAGCAGTACTTC. The chain employs TRBV5-1 and TRBJ2-7; D is unclear. Germline CDR1 SGHRS, CDR2 YFSETQ. The CDR3 covers 14 residues. Trimming took 0 bases from V and 3 from J, leaving 10 bases between them.

The V and J genes are TRBV15 and TRBJ1-5, with a tentative D call TRBD1 (5 bases). The germline V gene encodes CDR1 LNHNV and CDR2 YYDKDF (reference sequence). This CDR3 contains 12 residues. V was trimmed by 5 bases and J by 7 bases, leaving 9 bases between them. CDR3 nucleotide sequence: TGTGCCACCAGCGCCGGGGGGCAGCCCCAGCATTTT. Its translation is CATSAGGQPQHF.

The chain combines TRBV5-4 with TRBJ1-2, with D possibly matching TRBD1 (5 bases). The germline V and J ends were trimmed by 4 bases and 4 bases, with 11 bases remaining between them. The CDR3 spans 13 residues. Germline CDR1 SGHNT, CDR2 YYREEE (reference sequence). CDR3 protein: CASSRRVAYGYTF. Written as DNA, the CDR3 is TGTGCCAGCAGCCGCAGGGTAGCCTATGGCTACACCTTC. The full variable domain, completed using reference TRBV5-4 and TRBJ1-2, is ETGVTQSPTHLIKTRGQQVTLRCSSQSGHNTVSWYQQALGQGPQFIFQYYREEENGRGNFPPRFSGLQFPNYSSELNVNALELDDSALYLCASSRRVAYGYTFGSGTRLTVV.

The CDR3 protein is CASSMLDGAYSNQPQHF. The CDR3 region has the DNA TGTGCCAGTAGTATGTTGGACGGAGCTTATAGCAATCAGCCCCAGCATTTT. The V gene is TRBV19, the J gene TRBJ1-5; no definite D call. V was shortened by 3 bases and J by 0 bases, with 15 bases between the two germline ends. The CDR3 covers 17 residues. Germline V gives CDR1 LNHDA, CDR2 SQIVND (reference sequence). Filled out from reference TRBV19 and TRBJ1-5, the complete variable domain reads DGGITQSPKYLFRKEGQNVTLSCEQNLNHDAMYWYRQDPGQGLRLIYYSQIVNDFQKGDIAEGYSVSREKKESFPLTVTSAQKNPTAFYLCASSMLDGAYSNQPQHFGDGTRLSIL.

V is TRBV27 and J is TRBJ2-5; maybe TRBD1 (6 bases). Looked up from germline, CDR1 is MNHEY and CDR2 is SMNVEV (reference sequence). The CDR3 length is 14 residues. V lost 4 bases to trimming and J lost 2 bases, with 11 bases between them. CDR3 region: CASSSRQEQETQYF. DNA of the CDR3: TGTGCCAGCAGTTCCCGACAGGAACAAGAGACCCAGTACTTC.

The J gene is TRBJ2-7, the V gene TRBV2, with TRBD1 identical over 8 bases. CDR1 is SNHLY, CDR2 FYNNEI, per germline. J lost 5 bases, V lost 7 bases, and 7 bases had no gene match. This CDR3 is 13 amino acids long. This CDR3 is CASMQTGVHEQYF. The CDR3 bases are TGTGCCAGCATGCAGACAGGGGTCCACGAGCAGTACTTC.

The rearrangement uses TRBV10-1 and TRBJ2-1; D may be TRBD1 (5 bases). The CDR3 consists of 13 residues. Germline V CDR1 and CDR2: WNHNN, SYGVQD (reference sequence). Trimming removed 5 bases at V and 7 bases at J, with 12 bases between. The CDR3: CASSSDILNEQFF. CDR3 in DNA: TGCGCCAGCAGTTCGGACATATTAAATGAGCAGTTCTTC.

In DNA, the CDR3 is TGCAGTGCCCTAGCAGATACGCAGTATTTT. Its protein is CSALADTQYF. The genes are TRBV20-1 and TRBJ2-3; D is uncertain. From germline, CDR1 is DFQATT and CDR2 SNEGSKA (reference sequence). The CDR3 runs to 10 residues. V gave up 6 bases and J gave up 4 bases, with 5 bases separating them.

V and J are TRBV27 and TRBJ1-2, with a possible D match to TRBD1 (5 bases). Deletions cut 2 bases from V and 5 bases from J, with 9 bases between. The germline CDR1 and CDR2 sequences are MNHEY and SMNVEV (reference sequence). The CDR3 sequence is 13 residues long. CDR3 sequence reads: CASSLRQGYGYTF. The CDR3 DNA reads TGTGCCAGCAGTTTAAGGCAGGGTTATGGCTACACCTTC.

The rearrangement uses TRBV7-2 and TRBJ1-2, with D hard to call. The CDR3 loop spans 13 amino acids. Germline CDR1 is SGHTA and CDR2 is FQGNSA. Trimming removed 3 bases from V and 4 bases from J, with 9 bases in between. Written as DNA, the CDR3 is TGTGCCAGCAGCTTTAGGGAGAGCTATGGCTACACCTTC. Protein product: CASSFRESYGYTF. The whole variable domain, filled in from reference TRBV7-2 and TRBJ1-2, reads GAGVSQSPSNKVTEKGKDVELRCDPISGHTALYWYRQSLGQGLEFLIYFQGNSAPDKSGLPSDRFSAERTGGSVSTLTIQRTQQEDSAVYLCASSFRESYGYTFGSGTRLTVV.

The V and J genes are TRBV27 and TRBJ1-1, with 8 nucleotides matching TRBD1. Losses at the gene ends were 5 bases for V and 7 bases for J; bases not matched to a gene: 6. Per the germline V gene, CDR1 is MNHEY and CDR2 is SMNVEV (reference sequence). CDR3 length: 13 amino acids. The DNA of the CDR3 is TGTGCCAGCAGTCTGACAGGGGTTGATGAAGCTTTCTTT. It encodes CASSLTGVDEAFF.

J is TRBJ2-5 and V is TRBV5-1; 8 bases map to TRBD2. CDR1 SGHRS and CDR2 YFSETQ come from the germline V gene. This CDR3 spans 15 amino acids. J lost 3 bases, V lost 0 bases, and 4 bases had no gene match. The CDR3 nucleotides are TGCGCCAGCAGCTTGGCGGGACTAGTCGAAGAGACCCAGTACTTC. Protein product: CASSLAGLVEETQYF. Full variable domain (rest looked up from reference TRBV5-1 and TRBJ2-5): KAGVTQTPRYLIKTRGQQVTLSCSPISGHRSVSWYQQTPGQGLQFLFEYFSETQRNKGNFPGRFSGRQFSNSRSEMNVSTLELGDSALYLCASSLAGLVEETQYFGPGTRLLVL.

V and J are TRBV6-1 and TRBJ1-5; D not resolved. V was shortened by 6 bases and J by 0 bases, with 9 bases between the two germline ends. Germline-derived CDR1 and CDR2 are MNHNS and SASEGT. CDR3 length: 14 amino acids. The CDR3 DNA follows: TGTGCCAGCAGGTACACTACTAGCAATCAGCCCCAGCATTTT. Amino acid sequence: CASRYTTSNQPQHF.

The table lists this clone with a count of one. V is TRBV19 and J is TRBJ2-5; weak D call: TRBD2 (6 bases). V gave up 6 bases and J gave up 1 base, with 9 bases separating them. CDR3 size: 13 residues. CDR1 LNHDA and CDR2 SQIVND come from the germline V gene (reference sequence). CDR3 protein: CASSGLIQETQYF. CDR3 nucleotide sequence: TGTGCCAGTAGCGGACTAATCCAAGAGACCCAGTACTTC.

The chain links TRBV18 to TRBJ2-6; D uncertain. V was shortened by 4 bases and J by 0 bases, with 10 bases between the two germline ends. Looked up from germline, CDR1 is KGHSH and CDR2 is LQKENI. The CDR3 sequence is 16 residues long. CDR3 nucleotides: TGTGCCAGCTCACACGACGGATACTCTGGGGCCAACGTCCTGACTTTC. As protein: CASSHDGYSGANVLTF.

The chain uses TRBV5-1 and TRBJ1-5; 8 bases fit TRBD1. CDR1 and CDR2 from the germline V gene are SGHRS and YFSETQ. V lost 2 bases, J lost 5 bases, and 0 bases stayed unmatched. This CDR3 contains 13 residues. CDR3 sequence reads: CASSLQGDQPQHF. In nucleotides, the CDR3 is TGCGCCAGCAGCTTACAGGGGGATCAGCCCCAGCATTTT.

The chain has TRBV6-5 and TRBJ1-1; 8 positions match TRBD1. Germline loops: CDR1 MNHEY, CDR2 SVGAGI. The CDR3 has 15 residues. V trimming: 2 bases; J trimming: 2 bases; junction bases outside the gene matches: 4. In DNA, the CDR3 is TGTGCCAGCAGTTACAGCGGACAGGGAAACACTGAAGCTTTCTTT. Amino acid sequence: CASSYSGQGNTEAFF.

This clone was picked up one time. The gene calls are TRBV30 and TRBJ2-3; TRBD2 might be the D (5 bases). Germline-derived CDR1 and CDR2 are GTSNPN and SVGIG (reference sequence). This CDR3 is built from 12 residues. V gave up 1 base and J gave up 14 bases, with 16 bases separating them. The CDR3 sequence: CAWSARDFPGYF. The CDR3 DNA follows: TGTGCCTGGAGTGCTCGGGATTTCCCCGGGTATTTT.

This chain links TRBV11-2 with TRBJ2-2; TRBD2 agrees at 13 bases. The CDR3 runs to 17 residues. Germline V gene data show CDR1 as SGHAT and CDR2 as FQNNGV. Germline trimming cut 2 bases from V and 9 bases from J; bases unmatched to any gene: 9. CDR3 protein: CASSLPGTSGILRELFF. The DNA of the CDR3 is TGTGCCAGCAGCTTACCCGGGACTAGCGGGATATTAAGGGAGCTGTTTTTT. Based on the CDR3 plus reference TRBV11-2 and TRBJ2-2, the full variable domain is EAGVAQSPRYKIIEKRQSVAFWCNPISGHATLYWYQQILGQGPKLLIQFQNNGVVDDSQLPKDRFSAERLKGVDSTLKIQPAKLEDSAVYLCASSLPGTSGILRELFFGEGSRLTVL.

This rearrangement joins TRBV7-2 to TRBJ2-3; D unclear. V was clipped by 2 bases and J by 5 bases, with 8 bases between them. CDR3 length: 13 amino acids. Germline V gene lookup returns CDR1 SGHTA and CDR2 FQGNSA. This chain's CDR3 is CASSLTPGDTQYF. The CDR3 DNA is TGTGCCAGCAGCTTAACGCCTGGAGATACGCAGTATTTT. Full variable domain (outside the CDR3, taken from reference TRBV7-2 and TRBJ2-3): GAGVSQSPSNKVTEKGKDVELRCDPISGHTALYWYRQSLGQGLEFLIYFQGNSAPDKSGLPSDRFSAERTGGSVSTLTIQRTQQEDSAVYLCASSLTPGDTQYFGPGTRLTVL.

The chain carries TRBV19 and TRBJ1-4, with D possibly matching TRBD1 (5 bases). This CDR3 has 14 amino acids. Germline V gene sequence: CDR1 LNHDA, CDR2 SQIVND (reference sequence). Trimming stripped 5 bases from V and 4 bases from J, with 11 bases between. The CDR3 spells CASSPGRDNEKLFF. In nucleotides, the CDR3 is TGTGCCAGTAGTCCAGGGAGGGATAATGAAAAACTGTTTTTT.

The rearrangement links TRBV28 to TRBJ1-1; D is unresolved. CDR1 MDHEN and CDR2 SYDVKM come from the germline V gene. Trimming shortened V by 6 bases and J by 8 bases, and 1 base separated the two germline ends. This CDR3 contains 8 residues. In DNA form, the CDR3 reads TGTGCCAGCAGGGAAGCTTTCTTT. This translates into CASREAFF.

The chain employs TRBV21-1 and TRBJ2-7; TRBD1 was called by the table and not checked on the DNA. TRBV21-1 is flagged as a pseudogene. This CDR3 has 15 amino acids. The CDR3 coding sequence is TGTGCCAGCAGCAAGGGACAGGGACTCTCCTACGAGCAGTACTTC. It codes for CASSKGQGLSYEQYF.

The table lists this clone with a count of one. The chain links TRBV28 to TRBJ2-5, with D unclear. This CDR3 region has 15 residues. The germline gives CDR1 MDHEN, CDR2 SYDVKM. With 4 bases removed from V and 2 bases from J, the gap between germline ends came to 14 bases. CDR3 sequence reads: CASSSYSRFQETQYF. For the CDR3, the DNA is TGTGCCAGCAGTTCCTACTCTAGGTTTCAAGAGACCCAGTACTTC.

This clone was seen only once. The V call is TRBV6-6, the J call TRBJ1-5, with unresolved D. CDR1 is MNHNY and CDR2 is SVGAGI in the germline V gene (reference sequence). The CDR3 length is 12 residues. Trimming removed 7 bases at V and 9 bases at J, with 13 bases between. CDR3 sequence: CASKLGEGPQHF. The CDR3 DNA reads TGTGCCAGCAAACTGGGTGAGGGGCCCCAGCATTTT.

This clone was counted once. The DNA of the CDR3 is TGTGCCAGCTCCCTTGAGGTGAGCTATGGCTACACCTTC. Protein sequence: CASSLEVSYGYTF. J is TRBJ1-2 and V is TRBV18; D gene uncertain. Trimming removed 6 bases at V and 4 bases at J, with 12 bases between. This CDR3 has 13 residues. CDR1 is KGHSH and CDR2 is LQKENI in the germline V gene. Full variable domain (outside the CDR3, taken from reference TRBV18 and TRBJ1-2): NAGVMQNPRHLVRRRGQEARLRCSPMKGHSHVYWYRQLPEEGLKFMVYLQKENIIDESGMPKERFSAEFPKEGPSILRIQQVVRGDSAAYFCASSLEVSYGYTFGSGTRLTVV.